These 10 T cell receptor beta chains share one sample of origin, sequenced in a study of control samples from healthy donors and cancer patients (TCRdb year 2020). The library was made by the immunoSEQ multiplex PCR assay. TCRdb mirrors the immuneACCESS table, restricted to in-frame sequences. Some clones are absent from its copies; in checked studies, under half trace to an unresolved V gene, and the reason for the others is unknown. Counted in this sample were under 150,000 clones; 75% to 90% of them appeared once. Of the sample, 8.7% is held by the ten largest clones. Sequences were obtained from blood. These receptors were taken from a woman aged 25 to 39 in good health.

The V call is TRBV6-5, the J call TRBJ2-1; 9 bases map to TRBD2. V gave up 2 bases and J gave up 6 bases; unmatched junction bases: 8. The CDR3 spans 16 residues. Looked up from germline, CDR1 is MNHEY and CDR2 is SVGAGI. CDR3 DNA sequence: TGTGCCAGCAGTTACCCTTCTAGCGGGGTTCCCAATGAGCAGTTCTTC. Translation gives CASSYPSSGVPNEQFF.

The rearrangement links TRBV19 to TRBJ2-5; 8 bases are a match to TRBD1. Germline CDR1 and CDR2: LNHDA and SQIVND (reference sequence). CDR3 length: 13 residues. V dropped 5 bases and J dropped 4; count of bases not matched to a gene: 3. DNA of the CDR3: TGTGCCAGTAGTGCAGGGGGCCGAGAGACCCAGTACTTC. It specifies CASSAGGRETQYF.

This chain links TRBV2 with TRBJ1-2; 9 bases agree with TRBD1. The germline V gene has CDR1 SNHLY and CDR2 FYNNEI. This CDR3 has 13 amino acids. The trim removed 4 bases at V and 7 bases at J, leaving 4 bases unmatched. In nucleotides, the CDR3 is TGTGCCAGCAGTGTAGGACAGGGGCTTGGCTACACCTTC. Residues: CASSVGQGLGYTF.

The rearrangement uses TRBV2 and TRBJ2-5, with TRBD2 identical over 13 bases. V was clipped by 11 bases and J by 0 bases; unmatched bases: 15. CDR3 size: 18 residues. Per the germline V gene, CDR1 is SNHLY and CDR2 is FYNNEI. In DNA, the CDR3 is TGTGCCGTACTACCTGGGACTAGCGGGACTGGCCACCAAGAGACCCAGTACTTC. It is translated as CAVLPGTSGTGHQETQYF.

V gene TRBV18 combines with J gene TRBJ2-5, with D possibly matching TRBD1 (7 bases). The CDR3 sequence is 13 residues long. V dropped 8 bases and J dropped 1 base, with 11 bases sitting between them. Germline loops: CDR1 KGHSH, CDR2 LQKENI. The CDR3 here is CASAQGGQETQYF. CDR3 in DNA: TGTGCCAGCGCGCAGGGGGGCCAAGAGACCCAGTACTTC.

The chain recombines TRBV9 with TRBJ2-1, with TRBD2 matching over 7 bases. Germline CDR1 reads SGDLS; CDR2 reads YYNGEE. The CDR3 has 14 amino acids. Trimming took 6 bases from V and 0 from J; bases not matched to a gene: 3. The CDR3 DNA is TGTGCCAGCAACAGCGGGGACTCCTACAATGAGCAGTTCTTC. Its protein is CASNSGDSYNEQFF.

The chain recombines TRBV11-1 with TRBJ1-5; D is undetermined. CDR1 and CDR2 (germline): SGHAT, FQDESV (reference sequence). The length of the CDR3 is 13 residues. Trimming took 1 base from V and 5 from J, leaving 6 bases between them. DNA of the CDR3: TGTGCCAGCAGCTTAGATTGGGATCAGCCCCAGCATTTT. Its translation: CASSLDWDQPQHF.

This chain links TRBV30 with TRBJ2-6; 10 bases are a match to TRBD1. V was pared by 5 bases and J by 0 bases, with 4 bases of the junction left unmatched. This CDR3 contains 16 residues. CDR1 is GTSNPN and CDR2 is SVGIG in the germline V gene (reference sequence). CDR3 loop: CAWGRDRGSGANVLTF. The CDR3, as DNA: TGTGCCTGGGGGCGGGACAGGGGCTCTGGGGCCAACGTCCTGACTTTC.

This chain connects TRBV7-3 to TRBJ2-1, with D perhaps TRBD1 (5 bases). CDR1 is SGHTA, CDR2 FQGTGA, per germline. V was clipped by 5 bases and J by 9 bases, with 14 bases between them. The CDR3 has 13 amino acids. The CDR3 nucleotides are TGTGCCAGCAGCCCAGGGTTGTCCTCTGAGCAGTTCTTC. Translating it yields CASSPGLSSEQFF.

This clone has a single count. This rearrangement joins TRBV3-1 (or the pseudogene TRBV3-2) to TRBJ2-7; TRBD1 might be the D (6 bases). This CDR3 is 14 amino acids long. The germline CDR1 and CDR2 sequences are LGHDT and YNNKEL (reference sequence). The V gene lost 4 bases and the J gene lost 2 bases, with 12 bases spanning the gap. This chain's CDR3 is CASSLGTYPYEQYF. CDR3 nucleotides: TGTGCCAGCAGCCTCGGGACATACCCCTACGAGCAGTACTTC.